This T cell receptor beta chain derives from a study of cytomegalovirus exposure and HLA in healthy donors. Study-wide points: When presence/absence was analysed, sequencing depth was taken to be roughly uniform across donors.

A remark on this clone: The antigen remains unidentified.

V was clipped by 4 bases and J by 1 base; unmatched bases: 8. Germline CDR1 SGDLS, CDR2 YYNGEE. The length of the CDR3 is 16 residues. Vbeta (60) and Jbeta (13) primers were used in the PCR. Sequenced by immunoSEQ multiplex PCR; TCRdb stores in-frame clones only, minus some. The sample lists some 140,000 clones, 75% to 90% occurring once. The TCR comes from a man aged 35-49 years in good health and CMV-seronegative. J is TRBJ2-3 and V is TRBV9; 8 nucleotides agree with TRBD2. The sample comprised PBMCs. CDR3 sequence reads: CASSPEGRGGTDTQYF. In nucleotides, the CDR3 is TGTGCCAGCAGCCCCGAGGGGCGGGGGGGCACAGATACGCAGTATTTT.